The TCR beta chain described here comes from a study of T cell repertoires in cytomegalovirus infection. Regarding this clonotype: Its antigen is undetermined. This may come from a read error, since a much larger clone is one base off.

This CDR3 contains 16 residues. Germline V gene sequence: CDR1 SGHTA, CDR2 FQGNSA. TCRdb itself ran the reads through MiXCR, one entry per CDR3 protein. The profile shows approximately 990,000 distinct CDR3 sequences, 31% of them singletons. This sequence was found in a human donor in good health (CMV status not recorded). Some clones in this sample may be carry-over from other donors' samples. Material: cultured CD8+ T cells from PBMCs, obtained from culture after CMV antigen stimulation. The gene calls are TRBV7-2 and TRBJ1-4; perhaps TRBD1 as D (6 bases). CDR3 DNA: TGTGCCAGCGGTCCTTCCCTCGCAGGGGCTCGGGAAAAACTGTGTTTT. It specifies CASGPSLAGAREKLCF.